This TCR beta chain is drawn from a study of cytomegalovirus exposure and HLA in healthy donors. Findings of the study overall: Most likely, a cluster of highly shared sequence variants arose as a sequencing artifact.

Researchers ran the PCR with 60 Vbeta and 13 Jbeta primers. Data came from immunoSEQ multiplex PCR; TCRdb stores just in-frame clones and leaves some out. Of about 84,000 clones listed, around 68% are singletons. The sample holds a few counts of this clone. Its antigen is undetermined. This TCR derives from a middle-aged woman in good health and CMV-seropositive. Material: PBMCs.

The CDR3 region is CASSRVPSPSGGERGEQYF. The CDR3 region has the DNA TGTGCCAGCTCACGAGTCCCGTCCCCTAGCGGGGGGGAACGGGGCGAGCAGTACTTC. This chain links TRBV18 with TRBJ2-7; 12 bases map to TRBD2. In germline, CDR1 is KGHSH, CDR2 LQKENI. Unmatched junction bases numbered 19, after V lost 4 bases and J lost 6 bases. The CDR3 sequence is 19 residues long.